This entry lists 10 T cell receptor beta chains sequenced from one sample in a study of cytomegalovirus exposure and HLA in healthy donors (dated by TCRdb to 2016 to 2017). The library relied on the immunoSEQ multiplex PCR assay. A mixture of 60 forward primers for TCR Vbeta segments and 13 reverse primers for TCR Jbeta segments was used in the multiplex PCR. TCRdb's version of the immuneACCESS table is confined to in-frame rearrangements and falls short of the full clone set. An unresolved V gene accounts for under half of the shortfall where checked; the remainder is of unknown origin. The sample yields about 94,000 clones; 81% were counted once. The leading ten clones occupy approximately 10% of the sample. Sequenced sample: PBMCs. The receptors stem from a human donor in good health.

This chain joins TRBV12-5 and TRBJ2-1, with a possible D match to TRBD2 (5 bases). The CDR3 runs 15 residues. The germline V and J ends were trimmed by 5 bases and 0 bases, with 11 bases remaining between them. CDR1 is LGHNT, CDR2 FRNRAP, per germline. CDR3 nucleotide sequence: TGTGCTAGTGGTGCACTAGGGAGCTCCTACAATGAGCAGTTCTTC. This gives the protein CASGALGSSYNEQFF.

CDR3 loop: CASSRSGILTDTQYF. Here the CDR3 DNA reads TGTGCCAGCAGTCGGAGCGGGATACTCACAGATACGCAGTATTTT. The chain combines TRBV9 with TRBJ2-3; 7 nucleotides line up with TRBD2. Per the germline V gene, CDR1 is SGDLS and CDR2 is YYNGEE. With 5 bases clipped from V and 2 bases from J, the junction kept 8 bases outside the gene matches. This CDR3 spans 15 amino acids.

The CDR3 spells CASSPWGTGKDYEQYF. CDR3 DNA sequence: TGTGCCAGCAGTCCATGGGGGACAGGGAAGGACTACGAGCAGTACTTC. The chain is built from TRBV27 and TRBJ2-7, with 9 bases aligning to TRBD1. V was clipped by 5 bases and J by 3 bases; unmatched bases: 11. This CDR3 is built from 16 residues. Germline CDR1 and CDR2: MNHEY and SMNVEV (reference sequence).

This clone was detected only a few times. The rearrangement uses TRBV6-1 and TRBJ2-7; 9 bases are shared with TRBD1. J gave up 5 bases and V 6 bases, and 11 bases lay outside the gene matches. This CDR3 region has 15 residues. Germline lookup yields CDR1 MNHNS and CDR2 SASEGT. CDR3 residues: CASSRPGQGDNEQYF. The CDR3 nucleotides read TGTGCCAGCAGCCGTCCGGGACAGGGAGATAACGAGCAGTACTTC.

There are a few counts of this clone. This chain connects TRBV9 to TRBJ2-7; 9 bases are shared with TRBD1. Germline V gene data show CDR1 as SGDLS and CDR2 as YYNGEE. CDR3 length: 17 amino acids. Germline trimming cut 4 bases from V and 0 bases from J; bases unmatched to any gene: 11. The chain's CDR3 is CASSPTMGGQGSYEQYF. CDR3 nucleotide sequence: TGTGCCAGCAGCCCCACGATGGGGGGACAGGGCTCCTACGAGCAGTACTTC.

This clone was observed a handful of times. The CDR3 sequence: CASIRDRGETQYF. CDR3 nucleotide sequence: TGTGCCAGCATCAGGGACAGGGGGGAGACCCAGTACTTC. This rearrangement joins TRBV7-2 to TRBJ2-5; 11 positions match TRBD1. The CDR3 extends over 13 amino acids. Germline CDR1 and CDR2: SGHTA and FQGNSA. Germline trimming cut 7 bases from V and 5 bases from J; bases unmatched to any gene: 3.

The rearrangement joins TRBV27 to TRBJ2-3; D may be TRBD1 (7 bases). V was clipped by 7 bases and J by 2 bases, with 13 bases between them. The CDR3 is 14 amino acids. Germline assignment: CDR1 MNHEY and CDR2 SMNVEV (reference sequence). As DNA, the CDR3 is TGTGCCAGCATCGGAGGGGGCCACACAGATACGCAGTATTTT. Translated, it gives CASIGGGHTDTQYF.

Only a few counts were recorded for this clone. This chain connects TRBV4-3 to TRBJ1-1, with 7 positions matching TRBD1. Unmatched junction bases numbered 20, after V lost 3 bases and J lost 10 bases. This CDR3 spans 17 amino acids. Germline V lookup: CDR1 LGHNA, CDR2 YSLEER. Written as DNA, the CDR3 is TGCGCCAGCAGCCAGGATGCCCCGGGACAGCAGTCCCAGGGAGCTTTCTTT. Its protein product is CASSQDAPGQQSQGAFF.

This clone occurred once. The V and J genes are TRBV7-2 and TRBJ2-7, with 8 nucleotides matching TRBD1. The CDR3 covers 14 residues. The trim removed 5 bases at V and 3 bases at J, leaving 6 bases unmatched. The germline CDR1 and CDR2 sequences are SGHTA and FQGNSA. CDR3 nucleotides: TGTGCCAGCAGCGCTACAGGGGGTAGCTACGAGCAGTACTTC. Translation gives CASSATGGSYEQYF.

The V call is TRBV5-1, the J call TRBJ2-1, with TRBD2 matching over 11 bases. There are 17 residues in the CDR3. V shed 1 base and J 1 base; nucleotides not matched to a gene: 4. Germline V gene sequence: CDR1 SGHRS, CDR2 YFSETQ. CDR3 sequence (DNA): TGCGCCAGCAGCTTGTCCCCTAGCGGGAGGTCCTACAATGAGCAGTTCTTC. Its translation: CASSLSPSGRSYNEQFF.